A selection of T cell receptor beta chains follows, all from one sample in a study of shared clonotypes between healthy human individuals. Sequenced by immunoSEQ multiplex PCR; TCRdb stores in-frame clones only, minus some. The sample lists 190,000 or so clones, 60% to 75% seen once, with less than 11% in the top ten. The sample was memory CD4+ T cells sorted from blood. All receptors derive from a man between 25 and 39 years old in good health. Each CDR3 is given with its conserved first and last residue. D genes are given only for firm matches. Clone size is given for some rows only: seen once, a few or many times, or a class if the clone is expanded.

cdr3_nt	cdr3_aa	v_call	clone_size	d_call	j_call
TGTGCCAGCAGCACGGGACTAGCGGGGCTAGTGGAGACCCAGTACTTC	CASSTGLAGLVETQYF	TRBV11-1	.	TRBD2	TRBJ2-5
TGTGCCAGCAGCGTGGGGCGGGGAGGTCTATACGAGCAGTACTTC	CASSVGRGGLYEQYF	TRBV9	.	.	TRBJ2-7
TGTGCCAGTAGACGGGACGGGAACTATGGCTACACCTTC	CASRRDGNYGYTF	TRBV19	.	.	TRBJ1-2
TGTGCCAGCAGTACGGGACTAGGAGCCACCGGGGAGCTGTTTTTT	CASSTGLGATGELFF	TRBV27	few	TRBD2	TRBJ2-2
TGTGCCAGCACGGGACAGGCGCAAGAGACCCAGTACTTC	CASTGQAQETQYF	TRBV6-6	few	TRBD1	TRBJ2-5
TGTGCCAGCAGCAAAGGGTGCGACAATCAGCCCCAGCATTTT	CASSKGCDNQPQHF	TRBV21-1	.	.	TRBJ1-5
TGTGCCAGCAGTTTATCCGGAATGTATGGCTACACCTTC	CASSLSGMYGYTF	TRBV27	.	.	TRBJ1-2
TGTGCCAGCTCCCTTACTAGCGGGAGTAGTTCCTACAATGAGCAGTTCTTC	CASSLTSGSSSYNEQFF	TRBV18	.	TRBD2	TRBJ2-1
TGCAGCGTGTCGGGAGGAAGCAATCAGCCCCAGCATTTT	CSVSGGSNQPQHF	TRBV29-1	few	.	TRBJ1-5
TGTGCCAGCAGCTTAGATCGCAGGCCTAACAATGAGCAGTTCTTC	CASSLDRRPNNEQFF	TRBV7-6	.	.	TRBJ2-1
TGCGCCAGCAGCTTGGCCAACGGAGGGGAGCTGTTTTTT	CASSLANGGELFF	TRBV5-1	.	.	TRBJ2-2
TGCGCCAGCAGCCCGGGCGAGGGGGGCTCCTACAATGAGCAGTTCTTC	CASSPGEGGSYNEQFF	TRBV4-1	.	.	TRBJ2-1
TGCGCCAGCAGTGGCCCAGCGGGAGGGCGGTACGAGCAGTACTTC	CASSGPAGGRYEQYF	TRBV10-2	.	TRBD2	TRBJ2-7
TGTGCCAGCTCTCCGGGACCGAATCAGCCCCAGCATTTT	CASSPGPNQPQHF	TRBV18	.	.	TRBJ1-5
TGTGCCAGCAGCCTACTAGCGGGATCCGGGGAGCTGTTTTTT	CASSLLAGSGELFF	TRBV11-2	.	TRBD2	TRBJ2-2
TGTGCCAGCAGCTTAATTCGCGGGAGGGCCTACGAGCAGTACTTC	CASSLIRGRAYEQYF	TRBV11-3	.	TRBD2	TRBJ2-7
TGTGCCAGCTCACCGCGGCACTCCCAAGAGACCCAGTACTTC	CASSPRHSQETQYF	TRBV18	.	.	TRBJ2-5
TGTGCCAGCAGTGAGACGAGGACAAGCCCTCAAGAGACCCAGTACTTC	CASSETRTSPQETQYF	TRBV2	.	.	TRBJ2-5
TGTGCCAGCTCACCGAGGGGACAGGGTTACGAGCAGTACTTC	CASSPRGQGYEQYF	TRBV18	.	TRBD1	TRBJ2-7
TGCGCCAGCAGCTTACAGGGGGGAATCATGTACGAGCAGTACTTC	CASSLQGGIMYEQYF	TRBV5-1	.	TRBD1	TRBJ2-7
TGTGCCAGTAGTCTCGGGACAGGGGGCATCGTCACTGAAGCTTTCTTT	CASSLGTGGIVTEAFF	TRBV19	.	TRBD1	TRBJ1-1
TGTGCCAGCAGTTTATTTGGGCAGACCTCGCGCCCCCAGCATTTT	CASSLFGQTSRPQHF	TRBV28	.	.	TRBJ1-5
TGTGCCAGCATCGAGGGGGCTTACGTGGGCACTGAAGCTTTCTTT	CASIEGAYVGTEAFF	TRBV28	.	TRBD1	TRBJ1-1
TGTGCCAGCACTAGCCCCCTTGACACCGGGGAGCTGTTTTTT	CASTSPLDTGELFF	TRBV2	medium-sized	.	TRBJ2-2
TGTGCCAGCACCTTTCGGGGGGCGTGGGAGACCCAGTACTTC	CASTFRGAWETQYF	TRBV7-2	.	.	TRBJ2-5
TGCAGCGTTGAGTATTACGGAGAGGCTGAAGCTTTCTTT	CSVEYYGEAEAFF	TRBV29-1	.	.	TRBJ1-1
TGTGCCAGCAGCTTTGGGGACGGCTACGAGCAGTACTTC	CASSFGDGYEQYF	TRBV7-9	.	.	TRBJ2-7
TGTGCCAGCGGTGGCCGGGCGGGAGGCACAGATACGCAGTATTTT	CASGGRAGGTDTQYF	TRBV2	.	TRBD2	TRBJ2-3
TGTGCCAGCTCACCCATAGGACAGACGCACTATGGCTACACCTTC	CASSPIGQTHYGYTF	TRBV18	few	.	TRBJ1-2
TGTGCCAGCAGCTTAACGTGGACGGGGAATGAGCAGTTCTTC	CASSLTWTGNEQFF	TRBV7-3	.	.	TRBJ2-1
TGTGCCAGCAGTAATTTCGGGGCGAAGCAGTACTTC	CASSNFGAKQYF	TRBV27	.	.	TRBJ2-7
TGTGCCCTTGGGTCGGACGCTTCCTACAATGAGCAGTTCTTC	CALGSDASYNEQFF	TRBV10-3	few	.	TRBJ2-1
TGTGCCAGCAGGAACACCGGGGAGCTGTTTTTT	CASRNTGELFF	TRBV7-8	.	.	TRBJ2-2
TGTGCCAGCAGCGTAGGAGGGACAGGGGCCAACATTCAGTACTTC	CASSVGGTGANIQYF	TRBV9	.	TRBD1	TRBJ2-4
TGTGCCAGTAGTGGGGGAATCACAGATACGCAGTATTTT	CASSGGITDTQYF	TRBV19	.	.	TRBJ2-3
TGTGCCAGCAGTCTATTGGTGAACACTGAAGCTTTCTTT	CASSLLVNTEAFF	TRBV28	.	.	TRBJ1-1
TGTGCCAGCTCTCCGGGGGGCCCTGGAAACACCATATATTTT	CASSPGGPGNTIYF	TRBV18	.	.	TRBJ1-3
TGTGCCAGCAGGACAGAGTACACCGGGGAGCTGTTTTTT	CASRTEYTGELFF	TRBV2	.	.	TRBJ2-2
TGTGCCAGCAGTTTTTCGGCGTCAGGGGGCGGTGGCTACACCTTC	CASSFSASGGGGYTF	TRBV27	.	TRBD1	TRBJ1-2
TGTGCCAGCAGTCACCGACAGGGGGAGGGCTACGAGCAGTACTTC	CASSHRQGEGYEQYF	TRBV27	once	TRBD1	TRBJ2-7
TGTGCCAGCAGCTTATCCTTTCCGAGGGAGACCCAGTACTTC	CASSLSFPRETQYF	TRBV7-2	few	.	TRBJ2-5
TGCAGTGCTAGAGAGGGGTGGGGGCAGTTCTTC	CSAREGWGQFF	TRBV20-1	.	.	TRBJ2-1
TGCGCCAGCAGCCCCATTTCAACTAGCGGGAGCACAGATACGCAGTATTTT	CASSPISTSGSTDTQYF	TRBV5-1	.	TRBD2	TRBJ2-3
TGTGCCAGCAGCTTAGGTTCTGGTTATGAAAAACTGTTTTTT	CASSLGSGYEKLFF	TRBV11-2	.	.	TRBJ1-4
TGTGCCAGCAGTTACATGTACACCGGGGAGCTGTTTTTT	CASSYMYTGELFF	TRBV6-5	.	.	TRBJ2-2
TGCGCCAGCAGTGAGTCCGGGAATCAGCCCCAGCATTTT	CASSESGNQPQHF	TRBV10-1	few	.	TRBJ1-5
TGTGCCAGCAGCTCCAATCAGGGCTTCGGCACAGATACGCAGTATTTT	CASSSNQGFGTDTQYF	TRBV5-4	.	.	TRBJ2-3